This record looks at one T cell receptor (beta chain) sequence and its context. The antigen remains unidentified. A junction boundary mismatches the germline segment, possibly from a read error. The CDR3 has 16 residues. Germline V CDR1 and CDR2: LGHDT, YNNKEL (reference sequence). Alongside a J-beta primer mix, a sample-barcoded 5' primer served in a second PCR lasting 7 to 11 cycles. Tagging of each cDNA molecule was performed by a template-switch adaptor with 12 random nucleotides. MiXCR was run by TCRdb on the 5' RACE reads, yielding one entry per CDR3 protein. The table includes about 290,000 distinct CDR3 sequences, less than 30% detected once. Donors each provided roughly 11 milliliters of peripheral blood. These data originate in a study of blood T cells in healthy people across ages. Whole-study results and caveats: Both naive CD4+ cell counts and diversity were greater in long-lived donors than in aged donors.

The J gene is TRBJ2-3, the V gene TRBV3-1; 7 bases agree with TRBD2. Sequencing used blood. This clonotype was obtained from a woman in her 70s in good health. CDR3 residues: CASSQPTSDDTDTQYF. DNA for the CDR3: TGTGCCAGCAGCCAGCCTACTAGCGATGACACAGACACGCAGTATTTT.